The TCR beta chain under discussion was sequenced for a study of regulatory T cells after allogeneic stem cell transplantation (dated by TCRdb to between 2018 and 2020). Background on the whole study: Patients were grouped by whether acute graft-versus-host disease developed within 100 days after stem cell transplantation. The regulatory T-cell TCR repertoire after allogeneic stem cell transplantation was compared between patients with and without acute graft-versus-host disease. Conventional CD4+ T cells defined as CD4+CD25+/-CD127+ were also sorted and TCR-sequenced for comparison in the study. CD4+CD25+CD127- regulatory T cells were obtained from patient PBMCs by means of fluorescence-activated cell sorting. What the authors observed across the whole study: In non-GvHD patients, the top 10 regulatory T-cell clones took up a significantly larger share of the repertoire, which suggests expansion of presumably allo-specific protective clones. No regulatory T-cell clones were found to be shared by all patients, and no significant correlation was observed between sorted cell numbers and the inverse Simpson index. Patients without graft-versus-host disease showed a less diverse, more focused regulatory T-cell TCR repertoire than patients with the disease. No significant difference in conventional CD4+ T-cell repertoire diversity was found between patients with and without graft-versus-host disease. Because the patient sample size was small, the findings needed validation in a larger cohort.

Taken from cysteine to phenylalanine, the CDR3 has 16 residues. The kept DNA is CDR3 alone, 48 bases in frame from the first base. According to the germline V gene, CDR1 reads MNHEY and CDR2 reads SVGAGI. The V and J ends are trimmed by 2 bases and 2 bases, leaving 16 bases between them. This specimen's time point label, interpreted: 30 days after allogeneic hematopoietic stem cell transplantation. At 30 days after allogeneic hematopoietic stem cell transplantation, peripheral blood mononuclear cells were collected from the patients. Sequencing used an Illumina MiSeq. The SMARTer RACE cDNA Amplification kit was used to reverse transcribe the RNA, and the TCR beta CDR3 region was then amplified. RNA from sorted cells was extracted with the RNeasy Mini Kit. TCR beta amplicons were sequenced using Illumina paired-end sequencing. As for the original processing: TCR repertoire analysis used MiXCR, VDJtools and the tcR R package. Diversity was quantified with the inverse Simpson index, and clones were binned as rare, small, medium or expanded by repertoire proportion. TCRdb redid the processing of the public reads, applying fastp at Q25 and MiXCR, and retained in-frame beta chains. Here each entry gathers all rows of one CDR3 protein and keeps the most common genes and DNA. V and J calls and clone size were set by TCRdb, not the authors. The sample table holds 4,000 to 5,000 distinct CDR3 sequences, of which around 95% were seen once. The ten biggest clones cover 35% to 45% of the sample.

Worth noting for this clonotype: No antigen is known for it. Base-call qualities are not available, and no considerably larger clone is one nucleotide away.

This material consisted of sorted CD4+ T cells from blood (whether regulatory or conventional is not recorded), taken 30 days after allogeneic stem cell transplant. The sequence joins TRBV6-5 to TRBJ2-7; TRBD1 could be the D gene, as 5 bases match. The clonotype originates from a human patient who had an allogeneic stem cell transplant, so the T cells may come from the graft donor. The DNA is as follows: TGTGCCAGCAGTTACGGGGCCCAGTGGAAACCCTACGAGCAGTACTTC. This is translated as CASSYGAQWKPYEQYF.